These 32 T cell receptor beta chains were sequenced from one sample in a study of T cell clusters in autoimmune cytopenias. Multiplex touch-down PCR amplified TRB using TRB-A and TRB-B pools in one tube. TCRdb processed the multiplex PCR reads again and assigns one entry to each CDR3 protein, with no DNA. The table gives 4,000 or so distinct CDR3 sequences; the top ten clones make up about 11% of it. TRB was amplified from about 260 ng of peripheral blood genomic DNA per sample. The same data also went into a second study, on T cell repertoires in aging, cancer and after chemotherapy.

The sequencing input was peripheral blood. The receptor source for this set is a human donor in good health.

This clonotype is called medium-sized (0.01 to 0.1%) based on its frequency. The V call is TRBV5-5, the J call TRBJ2-3; lacking DNA, the TRBD2 call made by TCRdb goes unchecked. Germline loops: CDR1 SGHKS, CDR2 YYEKEE (reference sequence). This CDR3 has 16 residues. This CDR3 is CASSLEVGGSRDTQYF.

This clonotype is labeled medium-sized based on frequency. The rearrangement uses TRBV6-1 and TRBJ2-3; without DNA, the TCRdb call of TRBD2 cannot be checked. Germline V gene sequence: CDR1 MNHNS, CDR2 SASEGT. This CDR3 is built from 17 residues. The CDR3 sequence is CASKSGWGATSTDTQYF.

This chain joins TRBV7-9 and TRBJ2-3; without DNA, the TCRdb call of TRBD1 cannot be checked. CDR3 length: 14 amino acids. Germline CDR1 is SEHNR and CDR2 is FQNEAQ (reference sequence). This chain's CDR3 is CASGAPGAKDTQYF.

Considering frequency, this clonotype is medium-sized. The rearrangement links TRBV6-5 to TRBJ2-7; no DNA is available, so the TRBD1 call from TCRdb remains unchecked. Per germline, CDR1 MNHEY and CDR2 SVGAGI. CDR3 length: 15 amino acids. This chain's CDR3 is CASSYSGTGDYEQYF.

The CDR3 sequence: CASSPHDPNTEAFF. This chain connects TRBV27 to TRBJ1-1. The CDR3 has 14 amino acids. In germline, CDR1 is MNHEY, CDR2 SMNVEV (reference sequence).

This clonotype is deemed medium-sized by its frequency. The V gene is TRBV30, the J gene TRBJ1-1; TCRdb's D call of TRBD1 is untestable without DNA. This CDR3 contains 12 residues. The germline V gene has CDR1 GTSNPN and CDR2 SVGIG (reference sequence). CDR3 protein: CACDRGGTEAFF.

The chain recombines TRBV11-3 with TRBJ1-3. Germline CDR1 is SGHNT and CDR2 is YENEEA. The CDR3 contains 14 residues. The CDR3 reads CASSLGASGNTIYF. Complete variable domain (other parts from reference TRBV11-3 and TRBJ1-3): EAGVVQSPRYKIIEKKQPVAFWCNPISGHNTLYWYLQNLGQGPELLIRYENEEAVDDSQLPKDRFSAERLKGVDSTLKIQPAELGDSAVYLCASSLGASGNTIYFGEGSWLTVV.

This clonotype is labeled large (0.1 to 1%) based on frequency. The chain couples TRBV15 to TRBJ2-6. The CDR3 is 16 amino acids. Germline assignment: CDR1 LNHNV and CDR2 YYDKDF (reference sequence). The CDR3 protein is CATSRDSNSGANVLTF. The full variable domain, rest sourced from reference TRBV15 and TRBJ2-6, is DAMVIQNPRYQVTQFGKPVTLSCSQTLNHNVMYWYQQKSSQAPKLLFHYYDKDFNNEADTPDNFQSRRPNTSFCFLDIRSPGLGDTAMYLCATSRDSNSGANVLTFGAGSRLTVL.

Measured by frequency, this clonotype is medium-sized (0.01 to 0.1%). The rearrangement uses TRBV11-3 and TRBJ1-6. The CDR3 loop spans 14 amino acids. Per the germline V gene, CDR1 is SGHNT and CDR2 is YENEEA. The CDR3: CASSSGPQYSPLHF.

This rearrangement joins TRBV27 to TRBJ2-1; no DNA is available, so the TRBD1 call from TCRdb remains unchecked. CDR3 length: 15 amino acids. Looked up from germline, CDR1 is MNHEY and CDR2 is SMNVEV (reference sequence). The chain's CDR3 is CASSWDRSSYNEQFF.

The chain couples TRBV21-1 to TRBJ1-6. TRBV21-1 is a known pseudogene. There are 12 residues in the CDR3. The CDR3 protein is CASSRTAPPLHF.

According to its frequency, this clonotype is medium-sized. V gene TRBV6-6 combines with J gene TRBJ1-4; TCRdb's D call, TRBD1, is unchecked because there is no DNA. The CDR3 is 17 residues long. CDR1 is MNHNY, CDR2 SVGAGI, per germline (reference sequence). The CDR3 is CASRQVQVGTGNEKLFF.

The chain uses TRBV7-9 and TRBJ2-2; without DNA, the TCRdb call of TRBD2 cannot be checked. The CDR3 is 15 amino acids. Per the germline V gene, CDR1 is SEHNR and CDR2 is FQNEAQ (reference sequence). The CDR3 sequence: CASSLTTAGTGELFF.

This clonotype shows up as medium-sized by frequency. The rearrangement joins TRBV6-5 to TRBJ2-2; TCRdb calls TRBD2, which cannot be checked without DNA. This CDR3 has 15 residues. Germline assignment: CDR1 MNHEY and CDR2 SVGAGI. The CDR3 loop is CASTLAGVGTGELFF.

This clonotype ranks as medium-sized in terms of frequency. This rearrangement joins TRBV30 to TRBJ1-2; TCRdb outputs TRBD1, but without DNA this stays unchecked. The CDR3 runs to 13 residues. Per the germline V gene, CDR1 is GTSNPN and CDR2 is SVGIG (reference sequence). CDR3 amino acids: CAWEPGQGAGYTF. Looking up the rest from reference TRBV30 and TRBJ1-2 gives the full variable domain: SQTIHQWPATLVQPVGSPLSLECTVEGTSNPNLYWYRQAAGRGLQLLFYSVGIGQISSEVPQNLSASRPQDRQFILSSKKLLLSDSGFYLCAWEPGQGAGYTFGSGTRLTVV.

This clonotype is medium-sized (0.01 to 0.1%) by frequency. The V and J genes are TRBV10-3 and TRBJ2-1; TCRdb outputs TRBD1, but without DNA this stays unchecked. CDR1 and CDR2 (germline): ENHRY, SYGVKD. This CDR3 region has 16 residues. CDR3 sequence: CATAPARDRGNNEQFF.

This clonotype ranks as medium-sized in terms of frequency. V is TRBV19 and J is TRBJ2-3; TCRdb's D call, TRBD1, is unchecked because there is no DNA. This CDR3 contains 15 residues. From germline, CDR1 is LNHDA and CDR2 SQIVND (reference sequence). This CDR3 reads CASSIGGAGPSTQYF.

The J gene is TRBJ2-1, the V gene TRBV4-3; TCRdb names TRBD1, which stays unverified in the absence of DNA. The CDR3 covers 15 residues. From germline, CDR1 is LGHNA and CDR2 YSLEER. Here the CDR3 reads CASSQVGGSDNEQFF.

The chain has TRBV28 and TRBJ1-2. This CDR3 has 11 residues. The germline V gene encodes CDR1 MDHEN and CDR2 SYDVKM. The CDR3 spells CASSLDLGYTF.

V and J are TRBV30 and TRBJ1-6. The CDR3 is made up of 20 amino acids. The germline V gene has CDR1 GTSNPN and CDR2 SVGIG (reference sequence). CDR3 residues: CAWKTIPRRNLLTYNSPLHF.

By frequency, this clonotype is medium-sized. This chain uses TRBV27 with TRBJ2-1; TCRdb names TRBD1, which stays unverified in the absence of DNA. In germline, CDR1 is MNHEY, CDR2 SMNVEV (reference sequence). The CDR3 consists of 15 residues. The CDR3: CASSPRDRVYNEQFF.

The V call is TRBV24-1, the J call TRBJ2-5; absent DNA, TCRdb's TRBD1 call cannot be checked. Germline CDR1 and CDR2: KGHDR and SFDVKD. The CDR3 consists of 17 residues. The CDR3 protein is CATSPGPGRQGRETQYF.

CDR3 loop: CASSLILAGGPGSYNEQFF. The rearrangement links TRBV12-3 or TRBV12-4 to TRBJ2-1; absent DNA, TCRdb's TRBD2 call cannot be checked. The length of the CDR3 is 19 residues.

Its frequency marks this clonotype as medium-sized. The rearrangement links TRBV6-6 to TRBJ1-4. In germline, CDR1 is MNHNY, CDR2 SVGAGI (reference sequence). CDR3 size: 15 residues. CDR3: CASSYSGPPSEKLFF.

Considering frequency, this clonotype is medium-sized. CDR3 amino acids: CASSPRSGYEQYF. V gene TRBV18 combines with J gene TRBJ2-7. This CDR3 is built from 13 residues. Germline lookup yields CDR1 KGHSH and CDR2 LQKENI. The whole variable domain, remainder taken from reference TRBV18 and TRBJ2-7, is NAGVMQNPRHLVRRRGQEARLRCSPMKGHSHVYWYRQLPEEGLKFMVYLQKENIIDESGMPKERFSAEFPKEGPSILRIQQVVRGDSAAYFCASSPRSGYEQYFGPGTRLTVT.

This clonotype counts as medium-sized by frequency. The chain couples TRBV12-3 or TRBV12-4 to TRBJ2-2; with no DNA, the TCRdb D assignment of TRBD2 cannot be verified. This CDR3 comprises 19 residues. CDR3 region: CASSPDRLAGVRNTGELFF.

According to its frequency, this clonotype is medium-sized. The rearrangement uses TRBV27 and TRBJ1-5; TCRdb's assignment of TRBD1 cannot be checked, as there is no DNA. CDR1 and CDR2 (germline): MNHEY, SMNVEV (reference sequence). The CDR3 loop spans 15 amino acids. CDR3 sequence reads: CASSLEAGGNQPQHF.

This clonotype ranks as medium-sized in terms of frequency. The V call is TRBV6-1, the J call TRBJ2-3; TCRdb outputs TRBD2, but without DNA this stays unchecked. From germline, CDR1 is MNHNS and CDR2 SASEGT. The CDR3 runs to 20 residues. The CDR3 reads CASSQVPPGLAGGSTDTQYF.

The chain uses TRBV7-9 and TRBJ1-4; there is no DNA to check the TCRdb D call of TRBD1. Looked up from germline, CDR1 is SEHNR and CDR2 is FQNEAQ (reference sequence). The CDR3 spans 15 residues. The CDR3 reads CASSHDRGFNEKLFF.

This clonotype is identified as medium-sized from frequency. The chain joins TRBV6-4 to TRBJ2-3. CDR1 and CDR2 from the germline V gene are MRHNA and SNTAGT. This CDR3 comprises 13 residues. The CDR3 loop reads CASSASGTDTQYF.

This clonotype is identified as medium-sized from frequency. The chain couples TRBV19 to TRBJ1-5. Germline V CDR1 and CDR2: LNHDA, SQIVND (reference sequence). The CDR3 loop spans 15 amino acids. The CDR3 sequence is CASSIRAAINQPQHF.

The chain is built from TRBV20-1 and TRBJ2-1; TCRdb outputs TRBD2, but without DNA this stays unchecked. The CDR3 is 14 residues long. Germline V lookup: CDR1 DFQATT, CDR2 SNEGSKA (reference sequence). CDR3: CSAREAAYYNEQFF.